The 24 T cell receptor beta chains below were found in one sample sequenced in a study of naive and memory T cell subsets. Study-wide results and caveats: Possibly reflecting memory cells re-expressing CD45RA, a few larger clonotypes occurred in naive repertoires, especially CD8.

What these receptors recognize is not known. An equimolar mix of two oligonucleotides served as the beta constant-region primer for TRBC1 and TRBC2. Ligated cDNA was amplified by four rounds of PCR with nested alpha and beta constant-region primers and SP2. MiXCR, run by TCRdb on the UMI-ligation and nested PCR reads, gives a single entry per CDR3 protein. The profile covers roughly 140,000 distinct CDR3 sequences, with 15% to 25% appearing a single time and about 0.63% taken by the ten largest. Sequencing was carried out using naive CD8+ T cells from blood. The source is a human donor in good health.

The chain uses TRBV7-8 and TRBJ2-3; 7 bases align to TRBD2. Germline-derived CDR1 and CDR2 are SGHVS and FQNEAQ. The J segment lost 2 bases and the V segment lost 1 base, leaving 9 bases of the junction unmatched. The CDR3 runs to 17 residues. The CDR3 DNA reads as TGTGCCAGCAGCTTAGTTCTCGCGGGAGCGAACACAGATACGCAGTATTTT. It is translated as CASSLVLAGANTDTQYF. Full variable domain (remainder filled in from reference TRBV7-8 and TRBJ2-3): GAGVSQSPRYKVAKRGQDVALRCDPISGHVSLFWYQQALGQGPEFLTYFQNEAQLDKSGLPSDRFFAERPEGSVSTLKIQRTQQEDSAVYLCASSLVLAGANTDTQYFGPGTRLTVL.

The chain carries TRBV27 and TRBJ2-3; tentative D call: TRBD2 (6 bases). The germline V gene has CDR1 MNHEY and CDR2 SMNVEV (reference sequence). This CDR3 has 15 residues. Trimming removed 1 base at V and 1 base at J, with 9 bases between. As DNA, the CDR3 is TGTGCCAGCAGTTTATTCTGGAGGGGCACAGATACGCAGTATTTT. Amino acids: CASSLFWRGTDTQYF.

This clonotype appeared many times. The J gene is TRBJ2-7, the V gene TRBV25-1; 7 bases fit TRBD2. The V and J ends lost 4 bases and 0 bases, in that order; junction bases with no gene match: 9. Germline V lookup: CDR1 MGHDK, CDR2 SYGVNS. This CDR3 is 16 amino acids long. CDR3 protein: CASSGVGEGGSYEQYF. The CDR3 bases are TGTGCCAGCAGTGGGGTTGGGGAGGGAGGCTCCTACGAGCAGTACTTC.

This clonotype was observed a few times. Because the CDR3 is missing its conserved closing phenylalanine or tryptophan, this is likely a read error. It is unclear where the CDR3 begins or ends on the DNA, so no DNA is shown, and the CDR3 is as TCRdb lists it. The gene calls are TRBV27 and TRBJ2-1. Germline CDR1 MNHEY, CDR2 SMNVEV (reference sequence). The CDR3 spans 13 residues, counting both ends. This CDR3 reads CASSLSGQRGLLL.

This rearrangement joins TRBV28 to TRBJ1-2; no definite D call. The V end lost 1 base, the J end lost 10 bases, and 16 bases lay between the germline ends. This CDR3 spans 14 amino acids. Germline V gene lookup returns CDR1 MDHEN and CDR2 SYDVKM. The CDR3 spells CASSLYSLARIYTF. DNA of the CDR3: TGTGCCAGCAGTTTATATTCATTAGCTCGGATCTACACCTTC.

In DNA form, the CDR3 reads TGCAGCGCCTCTAGGACAGACCCCTACAATGAGCAGTTCTTC. This sequence encodes CSASRTDPYNEQFF. J is TRBJ2-1 and V is TRBV29-1; TRBD1 might be the D (6 bases). The ends were cut back, 7 bases at V and 2 bases at J, with 15 bases in the middle. Germline V gene data show CDR1 as SQVTM and CDR2 as ANQGSEA. The CDR3 is 14 amino acids.

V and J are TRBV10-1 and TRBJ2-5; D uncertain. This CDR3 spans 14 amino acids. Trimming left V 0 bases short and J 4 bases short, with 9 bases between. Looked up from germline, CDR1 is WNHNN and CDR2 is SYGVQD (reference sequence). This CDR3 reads CASSESGVRETQYF. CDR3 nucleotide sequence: TGCGCCAGCAGTGAGTCTGGGGTCCGAGAGACCCAGTACTTC.

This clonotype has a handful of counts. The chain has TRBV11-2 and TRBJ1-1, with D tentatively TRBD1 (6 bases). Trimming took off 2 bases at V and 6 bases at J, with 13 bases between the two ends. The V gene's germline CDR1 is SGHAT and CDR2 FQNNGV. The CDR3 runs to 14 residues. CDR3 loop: CASSLHQGFAEAFF. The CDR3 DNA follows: TGTGCCAGCAGCTTACACCAGGGGTTCGCTGAAGCTTTCTTT.

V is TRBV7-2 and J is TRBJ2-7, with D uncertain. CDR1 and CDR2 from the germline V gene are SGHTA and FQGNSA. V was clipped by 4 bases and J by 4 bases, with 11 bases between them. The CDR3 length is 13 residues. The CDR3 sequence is CASSWAESYEQYF. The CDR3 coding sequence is TGTGCCAGCAGCTGGGCAGAATCATACGAGCAGTACTTC.

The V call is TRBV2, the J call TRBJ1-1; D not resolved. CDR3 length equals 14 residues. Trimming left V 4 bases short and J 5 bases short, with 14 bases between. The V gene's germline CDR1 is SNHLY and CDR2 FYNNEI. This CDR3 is CASSAEGIGTEAFF. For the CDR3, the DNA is TGTGCCAGCAGTGCCGAGGGCATAGGTACTGAAGCTTTCTTT.

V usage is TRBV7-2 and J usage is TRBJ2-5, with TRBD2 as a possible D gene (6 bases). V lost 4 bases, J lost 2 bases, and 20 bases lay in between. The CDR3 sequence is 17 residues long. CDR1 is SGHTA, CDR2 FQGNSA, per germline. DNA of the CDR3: TGTGCCAGCAGCTCCATTGGGTGGACGGGAGCACAAGAGACCCAGTACTTC. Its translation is CASSSIGWTGAQETQYF.

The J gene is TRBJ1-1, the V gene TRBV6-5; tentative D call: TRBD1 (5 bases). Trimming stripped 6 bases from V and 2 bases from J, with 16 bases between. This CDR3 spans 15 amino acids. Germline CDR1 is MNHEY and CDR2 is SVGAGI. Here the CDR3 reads CASSSNWGDNTEAFF. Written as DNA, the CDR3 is TGTGCCAGCAGCTCAAATTGGGGGGACAACACTGAAGCTTTCTTT.

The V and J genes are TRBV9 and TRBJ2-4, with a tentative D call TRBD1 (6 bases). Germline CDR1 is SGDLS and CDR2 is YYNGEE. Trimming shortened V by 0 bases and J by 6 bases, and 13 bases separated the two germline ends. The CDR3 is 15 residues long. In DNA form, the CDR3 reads TGTGCCAGCAGCGTAGAGGGGGTGAAGGGAAACATTCAGTACTTC. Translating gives CASSVEGVKGNIQYF.

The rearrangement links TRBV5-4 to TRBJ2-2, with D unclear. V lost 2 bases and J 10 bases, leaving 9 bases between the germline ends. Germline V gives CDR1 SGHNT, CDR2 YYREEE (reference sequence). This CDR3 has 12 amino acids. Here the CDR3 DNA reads TGTGCCAGCAGCTTCATGGCGAAGGAGCTGTTTTTT. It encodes CASSFMAKELFF. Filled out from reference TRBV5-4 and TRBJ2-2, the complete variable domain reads ETGVTQSPTHLIKTRGQQVTLRCSSQSGHNTVSWYQQALGQGPQFIFQYYREEENGRGNFPPRFSGLQFPNYSSELNVNALELDDSALYLCASSFMAKELFFGEGSRLTVL.

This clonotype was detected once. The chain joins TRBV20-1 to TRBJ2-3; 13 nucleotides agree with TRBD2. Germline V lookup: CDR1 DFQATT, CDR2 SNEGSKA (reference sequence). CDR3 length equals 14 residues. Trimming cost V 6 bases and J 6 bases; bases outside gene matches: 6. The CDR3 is CSATGLAGEDTQYF. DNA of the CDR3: TGCAGTGCCACCGGACTAGCGGGAGAGGATACGCAGTATTTT.

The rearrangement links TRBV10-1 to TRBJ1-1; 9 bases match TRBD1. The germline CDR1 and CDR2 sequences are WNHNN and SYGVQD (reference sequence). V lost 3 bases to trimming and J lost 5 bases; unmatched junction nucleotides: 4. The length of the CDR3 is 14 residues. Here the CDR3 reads CASSEGQGTTEAFF. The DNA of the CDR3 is TGCGCCAGCAGTGAAGGACAGGGGACTACTGAAGCTTTCTTT.

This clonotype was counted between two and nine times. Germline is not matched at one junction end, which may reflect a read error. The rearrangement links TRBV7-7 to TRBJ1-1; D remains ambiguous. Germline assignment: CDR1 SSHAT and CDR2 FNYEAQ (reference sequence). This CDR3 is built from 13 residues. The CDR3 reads CASSLEGHTEAFF. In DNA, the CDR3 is TGTGCTAGCAGCTTAGAGGGCCACACTGAAGCTTTCTTT.

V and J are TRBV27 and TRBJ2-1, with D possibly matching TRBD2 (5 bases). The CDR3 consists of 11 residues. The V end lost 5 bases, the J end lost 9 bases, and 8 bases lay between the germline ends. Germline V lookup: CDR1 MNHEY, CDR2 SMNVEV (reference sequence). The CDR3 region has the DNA TGTGCCAGCAGTGGCCGGGGTGAGCAGTTCTTC. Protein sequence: CASSGRGEQFF.

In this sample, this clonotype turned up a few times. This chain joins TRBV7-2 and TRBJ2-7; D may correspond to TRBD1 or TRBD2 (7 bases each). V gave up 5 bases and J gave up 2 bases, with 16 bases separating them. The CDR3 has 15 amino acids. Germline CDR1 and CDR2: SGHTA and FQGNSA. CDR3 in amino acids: CASSNRGGNPYEQYF. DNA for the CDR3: TGTGCCAGCAGCAACAGGGGAGGGAACCCCTACGAGCAGTACTTC.

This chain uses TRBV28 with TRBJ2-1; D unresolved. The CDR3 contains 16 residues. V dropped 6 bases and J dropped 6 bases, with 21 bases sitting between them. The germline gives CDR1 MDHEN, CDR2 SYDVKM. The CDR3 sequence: CASSHPRREAGNEQFF. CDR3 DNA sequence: TGTGCCAGCAGCCACCCCCGTCGAGAGGCAGGCAATGAGCAGTTCTTC.

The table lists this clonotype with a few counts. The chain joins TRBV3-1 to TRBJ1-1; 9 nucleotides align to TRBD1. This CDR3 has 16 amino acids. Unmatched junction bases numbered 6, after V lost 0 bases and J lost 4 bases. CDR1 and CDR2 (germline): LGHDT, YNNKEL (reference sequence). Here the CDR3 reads CASSQDLQGARTEAFF. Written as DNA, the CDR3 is TGTGCCAGCAGCCAAGACCTACAGGGGGCGCGCACTGAAGCTTTCTTT.

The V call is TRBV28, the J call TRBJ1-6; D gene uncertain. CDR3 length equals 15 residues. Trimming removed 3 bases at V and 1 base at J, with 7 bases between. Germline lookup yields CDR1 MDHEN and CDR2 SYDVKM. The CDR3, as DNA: TGTGCCAGCAGTTTCCCTCGGTCCTATAATTCACCCCTCCACTTT. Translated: CASSFPRSYNSPLHF.

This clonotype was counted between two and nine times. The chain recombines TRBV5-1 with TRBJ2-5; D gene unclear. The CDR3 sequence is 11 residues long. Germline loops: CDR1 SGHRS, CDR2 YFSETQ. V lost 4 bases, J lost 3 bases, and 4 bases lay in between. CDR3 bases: TGCGCCAGCAGCGGGGAAGAGACCCAGTACTTC. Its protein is CASSGEETQYF.

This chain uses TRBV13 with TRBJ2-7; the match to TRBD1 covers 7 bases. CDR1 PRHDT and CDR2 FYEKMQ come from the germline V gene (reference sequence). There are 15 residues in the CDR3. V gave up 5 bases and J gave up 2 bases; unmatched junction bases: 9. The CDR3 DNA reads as TGTGCCAGCAGCCCCGGGACAGTAAACACCTACGAGCAGTACTTC. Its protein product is CASSPGTVNTYEQYF.